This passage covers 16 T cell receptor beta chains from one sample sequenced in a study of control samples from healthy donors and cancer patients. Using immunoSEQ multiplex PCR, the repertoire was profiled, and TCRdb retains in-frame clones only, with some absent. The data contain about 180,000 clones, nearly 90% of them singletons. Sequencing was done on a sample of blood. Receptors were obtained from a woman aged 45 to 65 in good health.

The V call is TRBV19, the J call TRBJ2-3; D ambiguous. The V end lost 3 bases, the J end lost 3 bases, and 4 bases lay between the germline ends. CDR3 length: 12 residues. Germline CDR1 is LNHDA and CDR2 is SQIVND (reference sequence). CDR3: CASSIGTDTQYF. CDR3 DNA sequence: TGTGCCAGTAGTATTGGTACAGATACGCAGTATTTT.

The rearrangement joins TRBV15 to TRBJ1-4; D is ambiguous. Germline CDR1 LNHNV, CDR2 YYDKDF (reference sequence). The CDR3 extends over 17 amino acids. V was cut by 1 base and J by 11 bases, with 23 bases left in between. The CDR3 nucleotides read TGTGCCACCAGCAGAGGACAATCGTCGGACGGCGTGCAGAAACTGTTTTTT. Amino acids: CATSRGQSSDGVQKLFF.

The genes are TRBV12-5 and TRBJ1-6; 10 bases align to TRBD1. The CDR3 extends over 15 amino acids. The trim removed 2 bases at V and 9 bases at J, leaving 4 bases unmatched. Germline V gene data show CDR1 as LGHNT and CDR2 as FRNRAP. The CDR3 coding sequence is TGTGCTAGTGGTTTGTCCCGGGACAGGGGTTCACCCCTCCACTTT. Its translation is CASGLSRDRGSPLHF.

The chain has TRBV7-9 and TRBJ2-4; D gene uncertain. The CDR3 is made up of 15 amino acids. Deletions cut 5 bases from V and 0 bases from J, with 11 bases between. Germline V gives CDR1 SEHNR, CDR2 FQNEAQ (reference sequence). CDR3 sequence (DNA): TGTGCCAGCAGCCCAAGCCCACCAGCCAAAAACATTCAGTACTTC. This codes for CASSPSPPAKNIQYF.

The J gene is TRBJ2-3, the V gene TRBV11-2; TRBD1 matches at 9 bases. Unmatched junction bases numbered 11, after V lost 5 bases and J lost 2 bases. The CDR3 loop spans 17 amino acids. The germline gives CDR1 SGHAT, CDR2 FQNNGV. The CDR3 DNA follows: TGTGCCAGCAGCCCCTGGACAGGGGATTACGCCACAGATACGCAGTATTTT. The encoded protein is CASSPWTGDYATDTQYF.

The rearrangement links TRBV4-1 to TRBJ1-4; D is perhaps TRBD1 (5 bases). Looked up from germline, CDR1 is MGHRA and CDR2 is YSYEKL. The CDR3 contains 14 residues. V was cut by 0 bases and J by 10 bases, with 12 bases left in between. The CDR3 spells CASSQDGAYGKLFF. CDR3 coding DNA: TGCGCCAGCAGCCAAGATGGGGCTTACGGAAAACTGTTTTTT.

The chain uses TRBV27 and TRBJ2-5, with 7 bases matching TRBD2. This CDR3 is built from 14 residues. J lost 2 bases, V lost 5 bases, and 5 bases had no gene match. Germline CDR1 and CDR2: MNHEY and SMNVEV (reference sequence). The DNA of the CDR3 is TGTGCCAGCAGTACTGAAGCGGGACAAGAGACCCAGTACTTC. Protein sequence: CASSTEAGQETQYF.

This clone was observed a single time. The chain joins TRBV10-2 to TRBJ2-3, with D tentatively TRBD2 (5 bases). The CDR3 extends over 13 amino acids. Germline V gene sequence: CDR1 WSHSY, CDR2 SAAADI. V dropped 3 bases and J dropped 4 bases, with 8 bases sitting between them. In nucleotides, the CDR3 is TGCGCCAGCAGTGATAATAGCGCAGATACGCAGTATTTT. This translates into CASSDNSADTQYF.

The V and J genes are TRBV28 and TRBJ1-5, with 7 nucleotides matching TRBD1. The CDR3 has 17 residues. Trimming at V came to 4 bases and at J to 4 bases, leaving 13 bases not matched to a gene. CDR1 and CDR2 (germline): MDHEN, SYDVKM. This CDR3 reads CASSSLLDRAGNQPQHF. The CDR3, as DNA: TGTGCCAGCAGTTCCCTCCTTGACAGGGCCGGAAATCAGCCCCAGCATTTT.

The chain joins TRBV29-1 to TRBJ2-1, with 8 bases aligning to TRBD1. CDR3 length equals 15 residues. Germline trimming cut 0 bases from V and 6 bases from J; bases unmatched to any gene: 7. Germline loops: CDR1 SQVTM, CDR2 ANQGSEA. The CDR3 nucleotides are TGCAGCGTTGAAGATCAGGGACAGGCTTCCAATGAGCAGTTCTTC. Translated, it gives CSVEDQGQASNEQFF.

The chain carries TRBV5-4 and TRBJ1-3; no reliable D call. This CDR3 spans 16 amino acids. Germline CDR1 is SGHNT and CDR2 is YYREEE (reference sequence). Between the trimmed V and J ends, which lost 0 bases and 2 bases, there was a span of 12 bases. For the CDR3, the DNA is TGTGCCAGCAGCTTGGGAGACGGACCGGCTGGAAACACCATATATTTT. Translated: CASSLGDGPAGNTIYF.

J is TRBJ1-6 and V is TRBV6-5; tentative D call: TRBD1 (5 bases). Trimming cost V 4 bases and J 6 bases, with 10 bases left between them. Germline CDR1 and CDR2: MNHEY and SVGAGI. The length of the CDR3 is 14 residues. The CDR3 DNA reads TGTGCCAGCAGTTGGGGTGGGGGTAATTCACCCCTCCACTTT. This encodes CASSWGGGNSPLHF.

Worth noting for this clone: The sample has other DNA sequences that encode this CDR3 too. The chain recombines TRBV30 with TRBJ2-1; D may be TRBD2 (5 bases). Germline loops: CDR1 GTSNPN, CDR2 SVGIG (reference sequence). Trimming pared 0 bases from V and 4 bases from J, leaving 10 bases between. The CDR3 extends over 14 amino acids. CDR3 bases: TGTGCCTGGAGTGTACTTCGGGATTACAATGAGCAGTTCTTC. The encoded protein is CAWSVLRDYNEQFF.

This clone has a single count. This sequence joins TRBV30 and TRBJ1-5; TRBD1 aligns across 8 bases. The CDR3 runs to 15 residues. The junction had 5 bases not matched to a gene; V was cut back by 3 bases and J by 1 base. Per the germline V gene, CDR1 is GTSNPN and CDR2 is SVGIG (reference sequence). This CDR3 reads CAWSRRGLSNQPQHF. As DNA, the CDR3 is TGTGCCTGGAGCCGCAGGGGGCTAAGCAATCAGCCCCAGCATTTT.

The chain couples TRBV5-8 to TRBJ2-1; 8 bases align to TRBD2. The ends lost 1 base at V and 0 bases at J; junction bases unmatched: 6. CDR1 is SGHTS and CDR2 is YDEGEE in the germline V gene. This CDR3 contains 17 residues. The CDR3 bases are TGTGCCAGCAGCTTGACGGGACTAGGCTTCTCCTACAATGAGCAGTTCTTC. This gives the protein CASSLTGLGFSYNEQFF. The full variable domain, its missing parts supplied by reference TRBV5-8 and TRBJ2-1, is EAGVTQSPTHLIKTRGQQATLRCSPISGHTSVYWYQQALGLGLQFLLWYDEGEERNRGNFPPRFSGRQFPNYSSELNVNALELEDSALYLCASSLTGLGFSYNEQFFGPGTRLTVL.

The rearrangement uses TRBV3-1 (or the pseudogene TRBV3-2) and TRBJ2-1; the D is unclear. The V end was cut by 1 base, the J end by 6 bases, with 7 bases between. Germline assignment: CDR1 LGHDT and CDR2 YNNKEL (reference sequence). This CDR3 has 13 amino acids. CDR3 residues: CASSQALPNEQFF. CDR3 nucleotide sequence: TGTGCCAGCAGCCAAGCTCTCCCCAATGAGCAGTTCTTC.